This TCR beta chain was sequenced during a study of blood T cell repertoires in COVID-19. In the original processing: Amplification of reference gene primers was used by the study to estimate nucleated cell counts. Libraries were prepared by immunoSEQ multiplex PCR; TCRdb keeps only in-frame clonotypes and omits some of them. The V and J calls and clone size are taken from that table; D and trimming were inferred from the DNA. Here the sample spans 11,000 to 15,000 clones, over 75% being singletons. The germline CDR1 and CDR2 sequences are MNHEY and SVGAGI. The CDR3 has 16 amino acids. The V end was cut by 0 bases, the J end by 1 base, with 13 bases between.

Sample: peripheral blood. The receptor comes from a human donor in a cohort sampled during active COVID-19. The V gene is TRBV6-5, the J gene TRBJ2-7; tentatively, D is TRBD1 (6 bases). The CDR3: CASSYSGLTGSYEQYF. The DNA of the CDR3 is TGTGCCAGCAGTTACTCGGGGTTGACAGGTTCCTACGAGCAGTACTTC.